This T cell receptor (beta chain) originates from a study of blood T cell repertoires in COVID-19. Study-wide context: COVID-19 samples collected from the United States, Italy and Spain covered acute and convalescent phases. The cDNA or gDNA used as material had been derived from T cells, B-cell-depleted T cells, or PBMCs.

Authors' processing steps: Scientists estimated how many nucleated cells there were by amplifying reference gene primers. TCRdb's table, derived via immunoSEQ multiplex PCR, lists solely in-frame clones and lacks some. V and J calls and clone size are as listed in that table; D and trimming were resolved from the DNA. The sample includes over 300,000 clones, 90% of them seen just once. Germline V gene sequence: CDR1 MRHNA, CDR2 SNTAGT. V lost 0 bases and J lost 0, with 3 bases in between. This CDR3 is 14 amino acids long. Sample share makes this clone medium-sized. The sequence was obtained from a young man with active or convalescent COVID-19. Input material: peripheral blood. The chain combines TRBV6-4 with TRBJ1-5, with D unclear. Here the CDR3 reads CASSDSYSNQPQHF. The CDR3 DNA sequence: TGTGCCAGCAGTGACTCTTATAGCAATCAGCCCCAGCATTTT.